The source of this T cell receptor beta chain is a study of control samples from healthy donors and cancer patients. This table comes from immunoSEQ multiplex PCR, and its TCRdb copy is limited to in-frame clones, with some not included. This sample has 30,000 to 35,000 clones; around 94% occur once, and the top ten carry less than 8.5%. Trimming cost V 6 bases and J 3 bases; bases outside gene matches: 3. This CDR3 comprises 13 residues. The germline V gene encodes CDR1 MNHEY and CDR2 SMNVEV (reference sequence). The chain has TRBV27 and TRBJ1-2; 8 nucleotides match TRBD1. Sequencing was done on a sample of blood. This sequence was found in a man aged 60 to 75 in good health. The CDR3 reads CASRDRVDYGYTF. The CDR3 region has the DNA TGTGCCAGCAGGGACAGGGTAGACTATGGCTACACCTTC.